A selection of T cell receptor beta chains follows, all from one sample in a study of human T cells and chemical hapten exposure. TCRdb re-derived calls from the RACE reads in MiXCR, one entry per CDR3 protein. This sample carries 150,000 to 200,000 distinct CDR3 sequences, approximately 30% of them seen once, and the ten largest clones take 2% to 2.5%. The input for sequencing was whole blood, taken in connection with sensitization to the hapten diphenylcyclopropenone (DPC). These TCRs come from a woman aged 18-29 years with alopecia areata. Some clones in this sample may be carry-over from other donors' samples. Each CDR3 is given with its conserved first and last residue. A D gene is named only where the DNA matches it firmly. Expanded clones get a size class; other rows say once, few or many, or leave the size out.

v_gene	j_gene	abundance	d_gene	CDR3nt	CDR3aa
TRBV4-2	TRBJ1-1	few	-	TGTGCCAGCAGCCATGGGGGCAGAACTGAAGCTTTCTTT	CASSHGGRTEAFF
TRBV4-1	TRBJ2-1	-	-	TGCGCCAGCAGCCAAGATTTCGGGACCAGCAGCCGGGAGCAGTTCTTC	CASSQDFGTSSREQFF
TRBV10-3	TRBJ2-6	-	-	TGTGCCATCAGTACGGCGGGGACCGGGGCCAACGTCCTGACTTTC	CAISTAGTGANVLTF
TRBV9	TRBJ2-1	-	-	TGTGCCAGCAGCGTAGAAGGGGTCAATGAGCAGTTCTTC	CASSVEGVNEQFF
TRBV4-2	TRBJ2-2	-	TRBD1	TGTGCCAGCAGCAAAGACAGGGGCACCGGGGAGCTGTTTTTT	CASSKDRGTGELFF
TRBV15	TRBJ1-5	few	-	TGTGCCACCAGCAGAGATTTCGGGAATCAGCCCCAGCATTTT	CATSRDFGNQPQHF
TRBV3-1	TRBJ1-5	-	TRBD1	TGTGCCAGCAGCTGGACAGGCCCCAATCAGCCCCAGCATTTT	CASSWTGPNQPQHF
TRBV5-1	TRBJ2-3	many	-	TGCGCCAGCAGCTTTAACTCTCCTGAGGATACGCAGTATTTT	CASSFNSPEDTQYF
TRBV7-2	TRBJ2-1	-	TRBD2	TGTGCCAGCAGCTATTTAGCGGGAGGGATCTACAATGAGCAGTTCTTC	CASSYLAGGIYNEQFF
TRBV20-1	TRBJ2-2	-	TRBD1	TGCAGTGCTAGACGGGACAGTAACACCGGGGAGCTGTTTTTT	CSARRDSNTGELFF
TRBV5-1	TRBJ1-2	few	-	TGCGCCAGCAGCTCTGACAGTGGCGTCTATGGCTACACCTTC	CASSSDSGVYGYTF
TRBV5-4	TRBJ2-1	many	-	TGTGCCAGCAGCTTGTGGGGTAATGAGCAGTTCTTC	CASSLWGNEQFF
TRBV29-1	TRBJ2-1	few	-	TGCAGCGTGGGGCAGGGGGGAGCTGAGCAGTTCTTC	CSVGQGGAEQFF
TRBV29-1	TRBJ1-1	-	-	TGCAGCGTTGAGCCAGGAGCTTTCTTT	CSVEPGAFF
TRBV29-1	TRBJ1-2	many	TRBD1	TGCAGCGTTGAGGGGACAGGCCGAGCTAACTATGGCTACACCTTC	CSVEGTGRANYGYTF
TRBV12-3/TRBV12-4	TRBJ2-5	-	TRBD2	TGTGCCAGCAGTGCTACTCCGGGACTAGCGGGACCCACCCAAGAGACCCAGTACTTC	CASSATPGLAGPTQETQYF
TRBV4-3	TRBJ2-3	few	-	TGCGCCAGCAGCCAAGATAAAGGAGGAGATACGCAGTATTTT	CASSQDKGGDTQYF
TRBV10-2	TRBJ1-6	many	TRBD1	TGCGCCAGCAGTAAGACAGGGGATGATTCACCCCTCCACTTT	CASSKTGDDSPLHF
TRBV20-1	TRBJ2-7	few	-	TGCAGTGCTAGAGTGAGTGACTACGAGCAGTACTTC	CSARVSDYEQYF
TRBV7-3	TRBJ2-3	-	-	TGTGCCAGCAGGAGACTAGTCCATACGCAGTATTTT	CASRRLVHTQYF
TRBV5-1	TRBJ2-4	-	-	TGCGCCAGCAGCTGGGGATCGGAGGGGGGGATTCAGTACTTC	CASSWGSEGGIQYF
TRBV4-3	TRBJ2-5	-	-	TGCGCCAGCAGCCAAGCAGGCCGCCAAGAGACCCAGTACTTC	CASSQAGRQETQYF
TRBV9	TRBJ2-7	few	TRBD2	TGTGCCAGCAGCGTAGGGACTAGCGGGGGACCCTACGAGCAGTACTTC	CASSVGTSGGPYEQYF
TRBV2	TRBJ2-2	-	TRBD2	TGTGCCAGCATAGCACTAGCGGGGGCCGGGGAGCTGTTTTTT	CASIALAGAGELFF
TRBV5-4	TRBJ2-1	few	-	TGTGCCAGCAGCTTAGACGGACGCTCCTACAATGAGCAGTTCTTC	CASSLDGRSYNEQFF
TRBV3-1	TRBJ2-7	few	-	TGTGCCAGCAGCCCAGGGCACTACGAGCAGTACTTC	CASSPGHYEQYF
TRBV27	TRBJ1-6	many	-	TGTGCCAGCAGTTTTAGGGGTTCGGATTCACCCCTCCACTTT	CASSFRGSDSPLHF
TRBV7-2	TRBJ2-7	-	-	TGTGCCAGCAGCATCGTCCTGGCCGCGGGGGCCTCCTCCTACGAGCAGTACTTC	CASSIVLAAGASSYEQYF
TRBV7-9	TRBJ2-3	few	-	TGTGCCAGCAGCCCACAAGAAGTCCCAGATACGCAGTATTTT	CASSPQEVPDTQYF
TRBV7-2	TRBJ2-1	-	TRBD2	TGTGCCAGCAGCCCCCCACGACTAGCGGGAGGATATGAGCAGTTCTTC	CASSPPRLAGGYEQFF
TRBV7-3	TRBJ2-7	few	-	TGTGCCAGCAGCCCGGGACGGGCTACGCCGGGCGAGCAGTACTTC	CASSPGRATPGEQYF
TRBV6-5	TRBJ1-2	-	TRBD1	TGTGCCAGCAGTTCGCTCACGAAACAGGGGGCGCAGAGCTACACCTTC	CASSSLTKQGAQSYTF
TRBV5-1	TRBJ1-1	-	TRBD1	TGCGCCAGCAGCAGGCCGGGACAGTCTGAAGCTTTCTTT	CASSRPGQSEAFF
TRBV7-9	TRBJ2-1	-	TRBD2	TGTGCCAGCAGCTTGGCTAGCGGGGGCCAACAGTTCTTC	CASSLASGGQQFF
TRBV6-2/TRBV6-3	TRBJ1-5	-	-	TGTGCCAGCACAGCGGGTTTGGGATTCAATCAGCCCCAGCATTTT	CASTAGLGFNQPQHF
TRBV4-1	TRBJ1-2	-	TRBD1	TGCGCCAGCAGCCAGCCCGGACAGGGGACAAACTATGGCTACACCTTC	CASSQPGQGTNYGYTF
TRBV25-1	TRBJ2-3	-	TRBD1	TGTGCCAGCAGTAGAGGACAGGGAAACCGGCTCACAGATACGCAGTATTTT	CASSRGQGNRLTDTQYF
TRBV28	TRBJ2-5	-	TRBD2	TGTGCCAGCACCCCCCCCCTGGGGGGGGAGACCCAGTACTTC	CASTPPLGGETQYF
TRBV12-3/TRBV12-4	TRBJ1-2	many	-	TGTGCCAGCAGTCCCAGTGGGTTGGGCTATGGCTACACCTTC	CASSPSGLGYGYTF
TRBV20-1	TRBJ1-1	few	-	TGCAGTGCTAGAGGGGAATTTGGGAACACTGAAGCTTTCTTT	CSARGEFGNTEAFF
TRBV7-2	TRBJ2-3	-	TRBD2	TGTGCCAGCAGCTTTTCCGGGACTAGCGGCCAGGAGTATTTT	CASSFSGTSGQEYF
TRBV20-1	TRBJ1-6	few	-	TGCAGTGCTCCACAGGTGAATAATTCACCCCTCCACTTT	CSAPQVNNSPLHF
TRBV5-1	TRBJ1-2	-	TRBD1	TGCGCCAGCAGCTCGAAGACAGGGGACTATGGCTACACCTTC	CASSSKTGDYGYTF
TRBV27	TRBJ2-1	few	TRBD2	TGTGCCACCCCCGGGACTAGCTCCTACAATGAGCAGTTCTTC	CATPGTSSYNEQFF
TRBV9	TRBJ1-4	few	TRBD1	TGTGCCAGCAGCGTAGGGGAAGGGGGCGTAAATGAAAAACTGTTTTTT	CASSVGEGGVNEKLFF
TRBV6-5	TRBJ1-5	-	-	TGTGCCAGCAGGCGCACCTTGTCGGGGGCAGGGAATCAGCCCCAGCATTTT	CASRRTLSGAGNQPQHF
TRBV5-1	TRBJ2-3	many	-	TGCGCCAGCAGCTTGGGACTGCCAGGGACAGATACGCAGTATTTT	CASSLGLPGTDTQYF
TRBV29-1	TRBJ1-1	few	-	TGCAGCGTTGGACACGACAATACAGCAAACACTGAAGCTTTCTTT	CSVGHDNTANTEAFF
TRBV9	TRBJ2-1	-	TRBD2	TGTGCCAGCAGCGTAGGCCCGGGAGGGCCTTACAATGAGCAGTTCTTC	CASSVGPGGPYNEQFF
TRBV29-1	TRBJ1-2	-	-	TGCAGCGTTGATTTGTCCGACAACTATGGCTACACCTTC	CSVDLSDNYGYTF
TRBV7-8	TRBJ1-1	-	-	TGTGCCAGCAGCTTAGGGCTGGCAGCTTTCTTT	CASSLGLAAFF
TRBV29-1	TRBJ2-1	-	-	TGCAGCGCCCATCCCTCCCCAAATGAGCAGTTCTTC	CSAHPSPNEQFF